Sequencing of this T cell receptor (beta chain) was carried out in a study of blood T cell repertoires in COVID-19. Study summary: PBMCs, B-cell-depleted T cells, or T cells provided the cDNA or gDNA that made up the material.

The table came from immunoSEQ multiplex PCR; TCRdb's copy has only in-frame clones and leaves some out. The data hold roughly 100,000 clones, with roughly 85% observed a single time. CDR3 length: 15 amino acids. V dropped 0 bases and J dropped 3 bases, with 12 bases sitting between them. The V gene's germline CDR1 is LGHNA and CDR2 YSLEER. The receptor was isolated from a human donor in a cohort sampled during active COVID-19. The chain couples TRBV4-3 to TRBJ2-7; D remains unclear. Sequencing was performed on peripheral blood. DNA for the CDR3: TGCGCCAGCAGCCAAGATTATTCGCCCTACTACGAGCAGTACTTC. It specifies CASSQDYSPYYEQYF.